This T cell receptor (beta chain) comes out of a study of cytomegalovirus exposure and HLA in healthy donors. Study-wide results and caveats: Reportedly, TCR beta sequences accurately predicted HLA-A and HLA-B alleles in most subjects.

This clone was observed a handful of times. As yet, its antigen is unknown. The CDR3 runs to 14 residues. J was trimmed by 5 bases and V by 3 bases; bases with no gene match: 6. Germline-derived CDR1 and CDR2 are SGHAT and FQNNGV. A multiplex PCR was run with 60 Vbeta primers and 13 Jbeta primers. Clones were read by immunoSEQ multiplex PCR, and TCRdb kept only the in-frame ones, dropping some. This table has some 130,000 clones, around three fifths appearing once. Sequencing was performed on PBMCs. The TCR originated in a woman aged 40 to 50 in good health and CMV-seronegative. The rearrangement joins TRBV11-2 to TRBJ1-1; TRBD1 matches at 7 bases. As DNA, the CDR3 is TGTGCCAGCAGCTTGACCGGGACAGAAACTGAAGCTTTCTTT. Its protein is CASSLTGTETEAFF.